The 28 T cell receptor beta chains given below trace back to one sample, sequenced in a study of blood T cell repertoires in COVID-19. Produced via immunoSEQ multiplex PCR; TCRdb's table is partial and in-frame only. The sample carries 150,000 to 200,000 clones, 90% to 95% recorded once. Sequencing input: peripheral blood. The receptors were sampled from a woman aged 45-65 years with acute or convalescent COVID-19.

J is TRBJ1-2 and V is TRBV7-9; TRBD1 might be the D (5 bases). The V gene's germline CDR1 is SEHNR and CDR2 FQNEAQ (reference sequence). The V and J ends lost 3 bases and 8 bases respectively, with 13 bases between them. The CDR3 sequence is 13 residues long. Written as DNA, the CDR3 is TGTGCCAGCAGCTTGGTGGGGAGGGGCGGCTACACCTTC. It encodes CASSLVGRGGYTF.

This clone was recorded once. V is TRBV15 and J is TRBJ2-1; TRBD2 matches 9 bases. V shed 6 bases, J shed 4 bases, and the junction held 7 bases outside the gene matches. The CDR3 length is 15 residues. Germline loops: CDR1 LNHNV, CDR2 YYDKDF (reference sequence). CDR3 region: CATRAAGGIYNEQFF. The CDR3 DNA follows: TGTGCCACCAGAGCTGCGGGAGGGATATACAATGAGCAGTTCTTC.

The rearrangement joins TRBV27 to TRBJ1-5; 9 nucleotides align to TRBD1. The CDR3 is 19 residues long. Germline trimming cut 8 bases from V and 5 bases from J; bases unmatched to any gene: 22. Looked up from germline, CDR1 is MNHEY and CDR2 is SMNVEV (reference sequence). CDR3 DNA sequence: TGTGCCAGCCGAGATCCGGGACAGGGTTCGCAGGACCCGTATCAGCCCCAGCATTTT. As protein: CASRDPGQGSQDPYQPQHF.

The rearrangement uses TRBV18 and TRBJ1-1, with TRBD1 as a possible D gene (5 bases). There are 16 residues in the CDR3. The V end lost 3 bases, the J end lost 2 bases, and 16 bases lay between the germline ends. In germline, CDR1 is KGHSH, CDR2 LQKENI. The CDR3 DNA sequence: TGTGCCAGCTCACCCGCCTTGGGGCTGTCCAACACTGAAGCTTTCTTT. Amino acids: CASSPALGLSNTEAFF. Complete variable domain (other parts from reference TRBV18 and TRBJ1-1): NAGVMQNPRHLVRRRGQEARLRCSPMKGHSHVYWYRQLPEEGLKFMVYLQKENIIDESGMPKERFSAEFPKEGPSILRIQQVVRGDSAAYFCASSPALGLSNTEAFFGQGTRLTVV.

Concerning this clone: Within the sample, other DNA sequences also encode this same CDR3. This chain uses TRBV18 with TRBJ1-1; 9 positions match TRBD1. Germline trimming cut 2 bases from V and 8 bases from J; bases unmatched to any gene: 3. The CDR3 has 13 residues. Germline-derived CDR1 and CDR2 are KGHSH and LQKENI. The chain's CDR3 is CASSPGQGSEAFF. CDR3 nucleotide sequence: TGTGCCAGCTCACCAGGACAGGGGTCCGAAGCTTTCTTT.

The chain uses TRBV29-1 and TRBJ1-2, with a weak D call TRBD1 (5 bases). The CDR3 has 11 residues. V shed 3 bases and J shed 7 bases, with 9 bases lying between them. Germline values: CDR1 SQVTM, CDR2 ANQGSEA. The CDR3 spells CSVDLTAGYTF. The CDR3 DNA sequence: TGCAGCGTTGATCTGACAGCTGGCTACACCTTC.

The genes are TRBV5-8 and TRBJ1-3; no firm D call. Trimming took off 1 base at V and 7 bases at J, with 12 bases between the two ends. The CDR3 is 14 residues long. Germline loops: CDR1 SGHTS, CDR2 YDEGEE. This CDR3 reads CASSLTHVGNTIYF. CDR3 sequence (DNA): TGTGCCAGCAGCTTGACTCACGTCGGGAACACCATATATTTT.

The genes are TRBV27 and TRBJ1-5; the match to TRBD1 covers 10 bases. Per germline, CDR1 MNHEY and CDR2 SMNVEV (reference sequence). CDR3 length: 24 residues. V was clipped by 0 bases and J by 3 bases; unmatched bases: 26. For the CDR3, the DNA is TGTGCCAGCAGTTTATCTCTCGGACAGGGGGATTACGCGAGGTCAAGAGTGTACAATCAGCCCCAGCATTTT. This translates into CASSLSLGQGDYARSRVYNQPQHF.

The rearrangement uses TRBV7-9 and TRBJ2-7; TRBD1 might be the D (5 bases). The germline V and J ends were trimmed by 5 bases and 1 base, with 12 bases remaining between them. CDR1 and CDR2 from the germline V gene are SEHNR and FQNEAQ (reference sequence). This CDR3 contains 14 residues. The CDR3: CASSQQGSSYEQYF. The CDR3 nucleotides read TGTGCCAGCAGCCAGCAGGGATCATCCTACGAGCAGTACTTC.

Here the CDR3 reads CASSEYRNGEAFF. DNA of the CDR3: TGTGCCAGCAGTGAATACAGGAACGGTGAAGCTTTCTTT. The genes are TRBV2 and TRBJ1-1; perhaps TRBD1 as D (5 bases). The CDR3 is made up of 13 amino acids. V shed 2 bases and J shed 7 bases, with 11 bases lying between them. CDR1 is SNHLY, CDR2 FYNNEI, per germline.

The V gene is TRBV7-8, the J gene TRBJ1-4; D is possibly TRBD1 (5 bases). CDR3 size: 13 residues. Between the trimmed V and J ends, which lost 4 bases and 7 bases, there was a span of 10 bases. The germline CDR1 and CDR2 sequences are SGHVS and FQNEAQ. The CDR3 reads CASSWGVVEKLFF. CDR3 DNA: TGTGCCAGCAGCTGGGGGGTCGTTGAAAAACTGTTTTTT. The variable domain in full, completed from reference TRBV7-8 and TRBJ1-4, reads GAGVSQSPRYKVAKRGQDVALRCDPISGHVSLFWYQQALGQGPEFLTYFQNEAQLDKSGLPSDRFFAERPEGSVSTLKIQRTQQEDSAVYLCASSWGVVEKLFFGSGTQLSVL.

The CDR3 DNA is TGTGCCAGCAGTTCCAGACTAAGCGGGAGTATCGACAATGAGCAGTTCTTC. It encodes CASSSRLSGSIDNEQFF. The chain recombines TRBV27 with TRBJ2-1; 8 nucleotides line up with TRBD2. Germline V gene sequence: CDR1 MNHEY, CDR2 SMNVEV (reference sequence). The CDR3 has 17 amino acids. V gave up 4 bases and J gave up 5 bases; unmatched junction bases: 13.

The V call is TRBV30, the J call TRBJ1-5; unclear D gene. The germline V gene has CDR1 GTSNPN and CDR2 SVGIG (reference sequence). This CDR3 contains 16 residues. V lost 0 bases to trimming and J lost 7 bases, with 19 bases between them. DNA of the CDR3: TGTGCCTGGAGTGTATGGGGAGGGCCTGTCGGCCAGCCCCAGCATTTT. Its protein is CAWSVWGGPVGQPQHF.

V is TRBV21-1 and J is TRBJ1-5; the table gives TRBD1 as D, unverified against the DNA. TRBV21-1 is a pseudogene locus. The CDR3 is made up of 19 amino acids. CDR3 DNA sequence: TGTGCCAGTCACGAGTTCCGGGACAGGGGTCTTGGGAGCAATCAGCCCCAGCATTTT. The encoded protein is CASHEFRDRGLGSNQPQHF.

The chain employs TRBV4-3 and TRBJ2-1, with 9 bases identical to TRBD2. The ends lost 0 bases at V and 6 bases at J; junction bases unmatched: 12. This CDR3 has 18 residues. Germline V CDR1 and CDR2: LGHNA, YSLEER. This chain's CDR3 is CASSQDGLAGSPGNEQFF. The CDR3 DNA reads TGCGCCAGCAGCCAAGATGGCCTAGCGGGGTCACCTGGCAATGAGCAGTTCTTC.

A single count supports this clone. CDR3 in amino acids: CSVAGTGDGYTF. Written as DNA, the CDR3 is TGCAGCGTTGCCGGGACAGGGGATGGCTACACCTTC. The rearrangement links TRBV29-1 to TRBJ1-2; the match to TRBD1 covers 10 bases. The length of the CDR3 is 12 residues. Germline V gene sequence: CDR1 SQVTM, CDR2 ANQGSEA. With V trimmed by 4 bases and J by 6 bases, 2 bases remained unmatched.

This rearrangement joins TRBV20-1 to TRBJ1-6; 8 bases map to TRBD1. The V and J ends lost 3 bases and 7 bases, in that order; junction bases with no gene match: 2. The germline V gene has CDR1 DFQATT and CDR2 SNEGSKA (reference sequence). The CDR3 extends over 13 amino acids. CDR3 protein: CSASQGANSPLHF. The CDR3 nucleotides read TGCAGTGCTAGTCAGGGGGCGAATTCACCCCTCCACTTT.

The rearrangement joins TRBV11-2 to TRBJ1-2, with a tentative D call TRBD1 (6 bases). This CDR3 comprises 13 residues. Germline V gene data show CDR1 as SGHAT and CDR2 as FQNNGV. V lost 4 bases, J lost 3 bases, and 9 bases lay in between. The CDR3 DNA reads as TGTGCCAGCAGCTACAGGGTAGACTATGGCTACACCTTC. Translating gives CASSYRVDYGYTF.

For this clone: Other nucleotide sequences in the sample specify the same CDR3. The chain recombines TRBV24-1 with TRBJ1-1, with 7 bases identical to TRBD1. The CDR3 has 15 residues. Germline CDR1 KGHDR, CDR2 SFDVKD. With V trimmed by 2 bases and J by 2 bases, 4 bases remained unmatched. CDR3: CATSDSRQGNTEAFF. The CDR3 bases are TGTGCCACCAGTGATTCTCGACAGGGCAACACTGAAGCTTTCTTT.

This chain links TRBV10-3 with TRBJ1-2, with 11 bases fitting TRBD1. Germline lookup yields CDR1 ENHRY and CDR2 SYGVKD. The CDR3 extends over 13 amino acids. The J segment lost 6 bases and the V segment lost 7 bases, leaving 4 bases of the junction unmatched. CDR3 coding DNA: TGTGCCATCACCGGACAGGGGGCGGATGGCTACACCTTC. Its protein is CAITGQGADGYTF.

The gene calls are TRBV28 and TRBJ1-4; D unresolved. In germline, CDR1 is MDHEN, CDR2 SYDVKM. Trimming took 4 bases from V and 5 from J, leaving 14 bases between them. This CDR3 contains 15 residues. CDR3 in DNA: TGTGCCAGCAGTTCCGGAAGCAGGTTAAATGAAAAACTGTTTTTT. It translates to CASSSGSRLNEKLFF.

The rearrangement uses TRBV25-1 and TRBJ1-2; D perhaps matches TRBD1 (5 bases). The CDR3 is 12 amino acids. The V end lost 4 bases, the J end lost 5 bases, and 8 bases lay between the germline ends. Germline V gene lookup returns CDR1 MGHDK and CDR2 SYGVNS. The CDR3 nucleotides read TGTGCCAGCAGTGCAAGGGGATATGGCTACACCTTC. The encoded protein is CASSARGYGYTF.

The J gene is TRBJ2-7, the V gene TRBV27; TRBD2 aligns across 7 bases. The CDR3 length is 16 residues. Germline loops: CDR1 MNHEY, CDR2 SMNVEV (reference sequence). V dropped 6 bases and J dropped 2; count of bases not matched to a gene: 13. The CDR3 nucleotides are TGTGCCAGCAGACGGTACTACGGGGAGGGAACCTACGAGCAGTACTTC. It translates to CASRRYYGEGTYEQYF.

The CDR3: CASSRGTEKPYGYTF. The CDR3 nucleotides are TGCGCCAGCAGCCGGGGGACAGAGAAGCCCTATGGCTACACCTTC. This chain links TRBV4-3 with TRBJ1-2, with 7 bases aligning to TRBD1. CDR3 length: 15 residues. CDR1 is LGHNA and CDR2 is YSLEER in the germline V gene. The junction had 9 bases not matched to a gene; V was cut back by 4 bases and J by 4 bases.

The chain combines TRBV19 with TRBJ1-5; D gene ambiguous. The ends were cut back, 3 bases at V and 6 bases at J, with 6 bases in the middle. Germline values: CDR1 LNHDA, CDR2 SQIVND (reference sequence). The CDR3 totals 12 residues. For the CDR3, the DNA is TGTGCCAGTAGTATTAACTTTCAGCCCCAGCATTTT. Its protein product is CASSINFQPQHF.

The chain's CDR3 is CASSRQGAGVNTEAFF. The CDR3 DNA is TGTGCCAGCTCGCGACAGGGGGCGGGGGTGAACACTGAAGCTTTCTTT. The genes are TRBV18 and TRBJ1-1; 10 nucleotides agree with TRBD1. V shed 6 bases and J 0 bases; nucleotides not matched to a gene: 7. The CDR3 totals 16 residues. Germline loops: CDR1 KGHSH, CDR2 LQKENI.

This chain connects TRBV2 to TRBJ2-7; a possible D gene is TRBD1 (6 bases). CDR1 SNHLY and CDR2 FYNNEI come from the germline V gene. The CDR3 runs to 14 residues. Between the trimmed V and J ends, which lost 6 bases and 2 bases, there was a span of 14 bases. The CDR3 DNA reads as TGTGCCAGCAGCCCGACAGGAATGACCTACGAGCAGTACTTC. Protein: CASSPTGMTYEQYF.

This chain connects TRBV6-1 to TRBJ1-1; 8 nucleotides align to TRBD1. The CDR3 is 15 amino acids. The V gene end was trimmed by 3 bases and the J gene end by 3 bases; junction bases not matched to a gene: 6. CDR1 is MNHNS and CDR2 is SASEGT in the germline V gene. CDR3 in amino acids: CASSDRGRWDTEAFF. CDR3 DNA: TGTGCCAGCAGTGACAGGGGGCGATGGGACACTGAAGCTTTCTTT.